What follows are 9 T cell receptor beta chains derived from one specimen sequenced in a study of radiation and T cells in renal cell carcinoma. Regarding time point: blood 2 weeks post-SBRT. Indicated treatment: 15 Gy SBRT to primary tumor, nephrectomy 4 weeks later. Profiling relied on immunoSEQ multiplex PCR, and the TCRdb table lists in-frame clones only, not all of them. The sample has around 70,000 clones, 82% seen once. The sequences come from blood, collected from a patient whose treatment included radiotherapy and nephrectomy. The receptor source for this set is a man aged 55 to 70 with renal cell carcinoma.

The count of this clone is one. CDR3 residues: CASSFLAASGEQYF. CDR3 nucleotide sequence: TGTGCCAGCAGCTTTTTGGCAGCCTCTGGGGAGCAGTACTTC. The V gene is TRBV7-9, the J gene TRBJ2-7; D not resolved. Germline V lookup: CDR1 SEHNR, CDR2 FQNEAQ (reference sequence). This CDR3 comprises 14 residues. V gave up 3 bases and J gave up 7 bases, with 16 bases separating them.

The V call is TRBV15, the J call TRBJ2-7; weak D call: TRBD2 (5 bases). V lost 1 base, J lost 3 bases, and 13 bases lay in between. Germline CDR1 reads LNHNV; CDR2 reads YYDKDF (reference sequence). The length of the CDR3 is 15 residues. The CDR3 loop is CATSRGAGNYYEQYF. DNA of the CDR3: TGTGCCACCAGCAGAGGAGCCGGGAACTACTACGAGCAGTACTTC.

The J gene is TRBJ2-5, the V gene TRBV7-6; D is ambiguous. The CDR3 extends over 14 amino acids. Germline CDR1 reads SGHVS; CDR2 reads FNYEAQ. V gave up 0 bases and J gave up 5 bases, with 10 bases separating them. Written as DNA, the CDR3 is TGTGCCAGCAGCTTAGCGCTGGTGGGGGAGACCCAGTACTTC. Its translation: CASSLALVGETQYF.

The chain has TRBV5-1 and TRBJ2-1; TRBD2 matches 13 bases. The CDR3 consists of 14 residues. Germline loops: CDR1 SGHRS, CDR2 YFSETQ. The V and J ends lost 6 bases and 5 bases, in that order; junction bases with no gene match: 2. CDR3 residues: CASTGTSGNNEQFF. The CDR3 nucleotides read TGCGCCAGCACCGGGACTAGCGGGAACAATGAGCAGTTCTTC.

V and J are TRBV18 and TRBJ2-7, with D unresolved. The CDR3 extends over 17 amino acids. Trimming removed 6 bases at V and 6 bases at J, with 27 bases between. Looked up from germline, CDR1 is KGHSH and CDR2 is LQKENI. The CDR3 DNA reads TGTGCCAGCTCGCCTACACTGACGGGCGTAAGAGGCCCCGAGCAGTACTTC. Its protein is CASSPTLTGVRGPEQYF.

This clone was recorded a few times. The CDR3 spells CASSLSRAHGYTF. In nucleotides, the CDR3 is TGTGCCAGCAGTTTATCCAGGGCCCATGGCTACACCTTC. This chain uses TRBV27 with TRBJ1-2, with a possible D match to TRBD1 (5 bases). Trimming shortened V by 0 bases and J by 6 bases, and 8 bases separated the two germline ends. The CDR3 length is 13 residues. Germline-derived CDR1 and CDR2 are MNHEY and SMNVEV (reference sequence).

The V gene is TRBV5-6, the J gene TRBJ1-4; a possible D gene is TRBD1 (6 bases). V lost 0 bases, J lost 4 bases, and 10 bases lay in between. The germline V gene encodes CDR1 SGHDT and CDR2 YYEEEE. The CDR3 has 15 amino acids. CDR3 protein: CASSLVDSLNEKLFF. The CDR3, as DNA: TGTGCCAGCAGCTTGGTGGACAGTCTTAATGAAAAACTGTTTTTT.

CDR3 bases: TGTGCCAGCAGTTTATTGGGCAATCAGCCCCAGCATTTT. Translation: CASSLLGNQPQHF. The V and J genes are TRBV28 and TRBJ1-5; D not certain. This CDR3 is 13 amino acids long. Deletions cut 1 base from V and 2 bases from J, with 3 bases between. CDR1 is MDHEN and CDR2 is SYDVKM in the germline V gene.

The chain joins TRBV7-9 to TRBJ2-4; D possibly corresponds to TRBD2 (6 bases). This CDR3 is 16 amino acids long. V was clipped by 1 base and J by 2 bases, with 12 bases between them. Germline V gene sequence: CDR1 SEHNR, CDR2 FQNEAQ (reference sequence). The CDR3 bases are TGTGCCAGCAGCTTAGTGGCGGGACTTTCCAAAAACATTCAGTACTTC. It encodes CASSLVAGLSKNIQYF.